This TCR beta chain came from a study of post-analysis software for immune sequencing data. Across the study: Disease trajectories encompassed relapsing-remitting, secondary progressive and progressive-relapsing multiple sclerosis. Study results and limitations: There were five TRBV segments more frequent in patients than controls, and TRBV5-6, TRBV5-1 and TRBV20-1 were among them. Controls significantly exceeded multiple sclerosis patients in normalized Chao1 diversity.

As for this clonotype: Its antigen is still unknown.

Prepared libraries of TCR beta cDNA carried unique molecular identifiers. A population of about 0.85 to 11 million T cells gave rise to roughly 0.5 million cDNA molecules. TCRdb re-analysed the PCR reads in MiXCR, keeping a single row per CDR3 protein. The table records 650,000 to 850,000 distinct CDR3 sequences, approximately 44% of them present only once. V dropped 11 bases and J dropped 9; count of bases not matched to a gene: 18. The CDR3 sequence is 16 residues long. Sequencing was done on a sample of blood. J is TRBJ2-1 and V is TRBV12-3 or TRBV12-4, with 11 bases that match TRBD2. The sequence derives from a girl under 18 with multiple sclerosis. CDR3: CAGKLGRLAGLVEQFF. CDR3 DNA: TGTGCCGGCAAGTTGGGTCGACTAGCGGGATTGGTTGAGCAGTTCTTC.